These T cell receptor beta chains were read from a single sample in a study of blood T cell repertoires in COVID-19. Assay: immunoSEQ multiplex PCR; the TCRdb copy retains only in-frame clones and omits some. The table includes some 190,000 clones, roughly 82% detected once. The sequenced material came from PBMCs or T cells enriched from blood (not recorded which). Receptors were obtained from a man aged 40-55 years with acute COVID-19. The CDR3 runs from the conserved cysteine through the conserved F or W. The D gene is left open where the match is weak. Where a row states a size, it is once, few, many or the class of an expanded clone; other rows omit it.

D	size	length	J	V	DNA	CDR3
TRBD2	once	15	TRBJ2-1	TRBV18	TGTGCCAGCTCACCTATAGCGGGAGGCTCCAATGAGCAGTTCTTC	CASSPIAGGSNEQFF
TRBD2	.	13	TRBJ2-1	TRBV5-4	TGTGCCAGCAGCTCTAGCGGGAGGAATGAGCAGTTCTTC	CASSSSGRNEQFF
.	.	13	TRBJ1-5	TRBV19	TGTGCCAGTAGTATTGCAGGGTCCCAGCCCCAGCATTTT	CASSIAGSQPQHF
.	.	15	TRBJ1-5	TRBV28	TGTGCCAGCAGTTTAAGCCCAGGCGGCAATCAGCCCCAGCATTTT	CASSLSPGGNQPQHF
.	once	12	TRBJ1-2	TRBV14	TGTGCCAGCAGCCAGGTGGACAGCGGCTACACCTTC	CASSQVDSGYTF
TRBD2	once	15	TRBJ2-1	TRBV2	TGTGCCAGCAGCCTGAGCGGGAGGCCCTACAATGAGCAGTTCTTC	CASSLSGRPYNEQFF
TRBD1	few	15	TRBJ2-1	TRBV9	TGTGCCAGCAGCGCATCCGGGACAGGGGCTCATGAGCAGTTCTTC	CASSASGTGAHEQFF
.	.	11	TRBJ1-3	TRBV6-5	TGTGCCAGCACCCTGGGAAACACCATATATTTT	CASTLGNTIYF
TRBD2	.	14	TRBJ2-1	TRBV7-6	TGTGCCAGCAGCCCTACTACAGCGGGAGGTGAGCAGTTCTTC	CASSPTTAGGEQFF
TRBD1	.	13	TRBJ1-6	TRBV7-8	TGTGCCAGCAGCGCCCGACAGGGAACACCCCTCCACTTT	CASSARQGTPLHF
TRBD1	few	15	TRBJ2-3	TRBV28	TGTGCCAGCCGTCGGGGACAGGGAGACACAGATACGCAGTATTTT	CASRRGQGDTDTQYF
.	.	15	TRBJ2-1	TRBV21-1	TGTGCCAGCGGGACTAGCGGACTCTCCTACAATGAGCAGTTCTTC	CASGTSGLSYNEQFF
.	.	15	TRBJ2-1	TRBV7-2	TGTGCCACCCCCTCGCCGGGGACTGTCTACAATGAGCAGTTCTTC	CATPSPGTVYNEQFF
TRBD1	.	15	TRBJ2-7	TRBV4-1	TGCGCCAGCAGCCAAGGACAGGGGATTAGGGACGAGCAGTACTTC	CASSQGQGIRDEQYF
TRBD1	.	14	TRBJ1-6	TRBV2	TGTGCCAGCACCTGGGACAGGGAAAGTTCACCCCTCCACTTT	CASTWDRESSPLHF
TRBD1	.	14	TRBJ2-3	TRBV29-1	TGCAGCGTTGAAGGGGACAGGGACACAGATACGCAGTATTTT	CSVEGDRDTDTQYF
.	.	15	TRBJ2-2	TRBV28	TGTGCCAGCAGCTCTAACAGGGCCTACACCGGGGAGCTGTTTTTT	CASSSNRAYTGELFF
TRBD1	.	16	TRBJ2-1	TRBV27	TGTGCCAGCAGTTCGTACCTGACAGGGTCCTACAATGAGCAGTTCTTC	CASSSYLTGSYNEQFF
TRBD1	.	14	TRBJ2-3	TRBV6-5	TGTGCCAGCACCGAGACAGGGTTCAGAGATACGCAGTATTTT	CASTETGFRDTQYF
.	.	13	TRBJ1-5	TRBV19	TGTGCCACCAGGCGTGGGCAGGAACAGCCCCAGCATTTT	CATRRGQEQPQHF
TRBD1	.	13	TRBJ1-5	TRBV7-6	TGTGCCAGCAGCGGGACAGTGGGTCAGCCCCAGCATTTT	CASSGTVGQPQHF
.	.	16	TRBJ1-3	TRBV28	TGTGCCAGCAGTTCCTCGACAGTCCTCTCTGGAAACACCATATATTTT	CASSSSTVLSGNTIYF
.	.	12	TRBJ2-7	TRBV29-1	TGCAGCGCCTCGGGGAACTCCTACGAGCAGTACTTC	CSASGNSYEQYF
.	.	13	TRBJ2-3	TRBV7-3	TGTGCCAGCAGCTTCCGCGGGACAGATACGCAGTATTTT	CASSFRGTDTQYF
TRBD2	.	16	TRBJ2-3	TRBV9	TGTGCCAGCAGCGTAGTCATGGCGGGAGTAGGGGATACGCAGTATTTT	CASSVVMAGVGDTQYF
TRBD1	.	14	TRBJ1-2	TRBV3-1/TRBV3-2	TGTGCCACCAAGGGACAGGGGGTCTTAAGTGGCTACACCTTC	CATKGQGVLSGYTF
TRBD2	.	15	TRBJ2-1	TRBV2	TGTGCCAGCAGCGGGGGGACGCTGACCTACAATGAGCAGTTCTTC	CASSGGTLTYNEQFF
TRBD2	.	14	TRBJ2-7	TRBV6-5	TGTGCCAGCAGTTACCGGGAGGGGGAATACGAGCAGTACTTC	CASSYREGEYEQYF
TRBD2	.	17	TRBJ2-3	TRBV14	TGTGCCAGCAGCCGAGTAACCGGGACTAGCGGCACAGATACGCAGTATTTT	CASSRVTGTSGTDTQYF
.	.	15	TRBJ2-7	TRBV6-1	TGTGCCAGCAGTGAAGCGCGTGTAATCAACTACGAGCAGTACTTC	CASSEARVINYEQYF
TRBD1	.	15	TRBJ2-6	TRBV7-8	TGTGCCAGCAGGGACAGGGTAATTGGGGCCAACGTCCTGACTTTC	CASRDRVIGANVLTF
TRBD2	.	15	TRBJ2-3	TRBV30	TGTGCCTGGATTAGACTAGCGGGAGGCCGAGATACGCAGTATTTT	CAWIRLAGGRDTQYF
TRBD2	once	15	TRBJ2-3	TRBV7-2	TGTGCCAGCAGCTTCCTAGCGGGGCTCACAGATACGCAGTATTTT	CASSFLAGLTDTQYF
.	.	13	TRBJ2-5	TRBV29-1	TGCAGCGTTGATTCGGAGAATGTAGAGACCCAGTACTTC	CSVDSENVETQYF
TRBD2	.	16	TRBJ2-3	TRBV3-1/TRBV3-2	TGTGCCAGCAGCCTCCGAACTAGCGGGAGATCGGATACGCAGTATTTT	CASSLRTSGRSDTQYF
TRBD1	.	14	TRBJ2-3	TRBV25-1	TGTGCCAGCGGGGGACAGGGGATGACAGATACGCAGTATTTT	CASGGQGMTDTQYF
.	.	13	TRBJ2-7	TRBV30	TGTGCCTGGGAGAAGAGCGTAACCTACGAGCAGTACTTC	CAWEKSVTYEQYF
TRBD1	.	14	TRBJ1-1	TRBV29-1	TGCAGCGTTGGACAGGGAAGTAGGACCACTGAAGCTTTCTTT	CSVGQGSRTTEAFF
TRBD1	.	15	TRBJ1-2	TRBV5-4	TGTGCCAGCAGCTCCAGGACAGGGCCCAACTATGGCTACACCTTC	CASSSRTGPNYGYTF
.	.	13	TRBJ1-6	TRBV7-3	TGTGCCAGCAGCTTAAACGTAGATTCACCCCTCCACTTT	CASSLNVDSPLHF
TRBD2	once	16	TRBJ2-3	TRBV7-2	TGTGCCAGCAGCCCAACTAGCGGGAGTTTCACAGATACGCAGTATTTT	CASSPTSGSFTDTQYF
TRBD2	few	15	TRBJ2-1	TRBV29-1	TGCAGCGTTGCTTCTAGCGGGAGCTCCTACAATGAGCAGTTCTTC	CSVASSGSSYNEQFF
.	.	14	TRBJ1-1	TRBV7-3	TGTGCCAGCAGCTTCGGATTAGACAGTAGTGAAGCTTTCTTT	CASSFGLDSSEAFF
.	few	11	TRBJ2-5	TRBV11-2	TGTGCCAGCAGCTCTAAGGAGACCCAGTACTTC	CASSSKETQYF
.	.	15	TRBJ1-2	TRBV14	TGTGCCAGCAGCCAAGATCACGGCGGGGTCTGGGGCTACACCTTC	CASSQDHGGVWGYTF
.	.	12	TRBJ1-5	TRBV28	TGTGCCAGCAGTTTTCCCCCGTCGCCCCAGCATTTT	CASSFPPSPQHF
.	.	15	TRBJ2-1	TRBV11-2	TGTGCCAGCAGCTTAGGAGGGAGCGGTATGTATGAGCAGTTCTTC	CASSLGGSGMYEQFF
.	.	15	TRBJ2-7	TRBV2	TGTGCCAGCAGTGGGGGAAGACGGACTACCTACGAGCAGTACTTC	CASSGGRRTTYEQYF
TRBD2	.	14	TRBJ2-1	TRBV5-1	TGCGCCAGCAGCTTAGGTGGGAGGGCTTGGGAGCAGTTCTTC	CASSLGGRAWEQFF
TRBD1	.	16	TRBJ1-4	TRBV4-1	TGCGCCAGCAGCCAAGTTGGACAGGGTAGAGTGTCAAAACTGTTTTTT	CASSQVGQGRVSKLFF
.	.	15	TRBJ1-5	TRBV6-2/TRBV6-3	TGTGCCAGCAGTTACATCGAGTATAGCAATCAGCCCCAGCATTTT	CASSYIEYSNQPQHF
.	.	13	TRBJ2-7	TRBV7-9	TGTGCCAGCAGCTTTGGAGGAACCTACGAGCAGTACTTC	CASSFGGTYEQYF
.	.	14	TRBJ2-7	TRBV6-5	TGTGCCAGCAGTTACTCGAGTCGGGGCTACGAGCAGTACTTC	CASSYSSRGYEQYF
.	.	16	TRBJ1-6	TRBV27	TGTGCCAGCAGTTTATCGCGGGGGGGATATAATTCACCCCTCCACTTT	CASSLSRGGYNSPLHF
.	.	13	TRBJ2-7	TRBV28	TGTGCCACCGGAGGCACTAGCTCCTACGAGCAGTACTTC	CATGGTSSYEQYF
TRBD1	.	14	TRBJ1-6	TRBV13	TGTGCCAGCAGCTTCGGGACAGCCAATTCACCCCTCCACTTT	CASSFGTANSPLHF
.	.	12	TRBJ2-7	TRBV12-5	TGTGCTAGTGGAGTAGACTCCCTCGAGCAGTACTTC	CASGVDSLEQYF
.	.	17	TRBJ2-7	TRBV5-8	TGTGCCAGCAGCTTGGGGTCCGGGACTCAGTTCTCCTACGAGCAGTACTTC	CASSLGSGTQFSYEQYF
TRBD1	few	16	TRBJ2-7	TRBV3-1/TRBV3-2	TGTGCCAGCAGCCCAAGAACAGGGGAAGGGTCTGACGAGCAGTACTTC	CASSPRTGEGSDEQYF
.	.	18	TRBJ2-7	TRBV21-1	TGTGCCAGCAGCAAATACCAAAGGTTTCGGCGGGAGACCTACGAGCAGTACTTC	CASSKYQRFRRETYEQYF